The 19 T cell receptor beta chains below all came from one sample that was sequenced in a study of early T cells in non-severe SARS-CoV-2 infection. MiXCR was run by TCRdb on the 5' RACE reads, yielding one entry per CDR3 protein. The sample holds almost 30,000 distinct CDR3 sequences, around 6% seen once. Sequencing used whole blood. Receptors were obtained from an adult who was a healthcare worker with PCR-confirmed SARS-CoV-2 infection or an uninfected control (not recorded which).

This clonotype was found a few times. The chain couples TRBV12-3 or TRBV12-4 to TRBJ2-7; the D gene could be TRBD1 or TRBD2 (6 bases each). The CDR3 spans 17 residues. The V and J ends lost 5 bases and 4 bases respectively, with 24 bases between them. The CDR3, as DNA: TGTGCCAGCAGTGTCACCCCCTACTGGGGGGCAGGATACGAGCAGTACTTC. Translating gives CASSVTPYWGAGYEQYF.

This clonotype was seen many times. This rearrangement joins TRBV19 to TRBJ1-2; D unclear. The germline gives CDR1 LNHDA, CDR2 SQIVND (reference sequence). Trimming removed 4 bases at V and 9 bases at J, with 18 bases between. The CDR3 is 14 residues long. The CDR3 region is CASSSGSSAKRYTF. The CDR3 nucleotides read TGTGCCAGTAGTAGCGGCAGTTCGGCTAAACGCTACACCTTC. The full variable domain, with the rest looked up from reference TRBV19 and TRBJ1-2, is DGGITQSPKYLFRKEGQNVTLSCEQNLNHDAMYWYRQDPGQGLRLIYYSQIVNDFQKGDIAEGYSVSREKKESFPLTVTSAQKNPTAFYLCASSSGSSAKRYTFGSGTRLTVV.

This clonotype has a count of ten or more. J is TRBJ2-7 and V is TRBV9, with D perhaps TRBD1 (6 bases). The CDR3 contains 14 residues. V was clipped by 3 bases and J by 6 bases, with 16 bases between them. Germline V gene lookup returns CDR1 SGDLS and CDR2 YYNGEE. CDR3: CASSGRRGRSEQYF. CDR3 bases: TGTGCCAGCAGCGGCCGCAGGGGACGCTCCGAGCAGTACTTC. The full variable domain, completed using reference TRBV9 and TRBJ2-7, is DSGVTQTPKHLITATGQRVTLRCSPRSGDLSVYWYQQSLDQGLQFLIQYYNGEERAKGNILERFSAQQFPDLHSELNLSSLELGDSALYFCASSGRRGRSEQYFGPGTRLTVT.

This clonotype was counted ten times or more. The rearrangement joins TRBV6-5 to TRBJ1-2; 11 positions agree with TRBD1. CDR1 and CDR2 from the germline V gene are MNHEY and SVGAGI. The CDR3 totals 15 residues. The ends lost 5 bases at V and 1 base at J; junction bases unmatched: 3. The CDR3 loop reads CASSRTGGFNYGYTF. Here the CDR3 DNA reads TGTGCCAGCAGTCGGACAGGGGGCTTTAACTATGGCTACACCTTC.

In this sample, this clonotype turned up many times. The chain links TRBV4-3 to TRBJ1-1; D gene ambiguous. The germline V gene encodes CDR1 LGHNA and CDR2 YSLEER. Trimming shortened V by 0 bases and J by 0 bases, and 11 bases separated the two germline ends. The CDR3 contains 16 residues. CDR3 protein: CASSQDLEGLNTEAFF. CDR3 sequence (DNA): TGCGCCAGCAGCCAAGATCTAGAGGGCTTGAACACTGAAGCTTTCTTT.

This clonotype appeared a few times. The chain employs TRBV9 and TRBJ2-7; 8 nucleotides line up with TRBD2. J lost 4 bases, V lost 3 bases, and 6 bases had no gene match. The CDR3 is made up of 14 amino acids. The germline V gene encodes CDR1 SGDLS and CDR2 YYNGEE. The CDR3 DNA reads as TGTGCCAGCAGCGCCGGGGGGGCCCAGTACGAGCAGTACTTC. This codes for CASSAGGAQYEQYF.

A remark on this clonotype: A much more abundant neighbour one base away suggests this may be a read error. The chain employs TRBV7-8 and TRBJ2-1; tentative D call: TRBD2 (5 bases). From germline, CDR1 is SGHVS and CDR2 FQNEAQ. CDR3 length: 13 residues. The V gene lost 4 bases and the J gene lost 6 bases, with 10 bases spanning the gap. CDR3: CASSSVSGNEQFF. CDR3 coding DNA: TGTGCCAGCAGCTCAGTGAGCGGCAATGAGCAGTTCTTC.

This clonotype was observed many times. V gene TRBV4-3 combines with J gene TRBJ2-3, with D possibly being TRBD1 (6 bases). The length of the CDR3 is 14 residues. The V and J ends lost 6 bases and 2 bases respectively, with 12 bases between them. Germline V CDR1 and CDR2: LGHNA, YSLEER. CDR3 bases: TGCGCCAGCAGTCCGACAGGCCACACAGATACGCAGTATTTT. Translated: CASSPTGHTDTQYF.

This clonotype was found a few times. The chain uses TRBV11-2 and TRBJ2-7, with TRBD1 matching over 10 bases. With 5 bases clipped from V and 2 bases from J, the junction kept 3 bases outside the gene matches. The CDR3 length is 14 residues. Germline CDR1 reads SGHAT; CDR2 reads FQNNGV. The CDR3, as DNA: TGTGCCAGCAGCCTCGGACAGGGGGCCTACGAGCAGTACTTC. Translation gives CASSLGQGAYEQYF.

This clonotype was observed a few times. This chain connects TRBV28 to TRBJ2-7; a possible D gene is TRBD2 (6 bases). CDR3 length: 18 residues. The V gene lost 5 bases and the J gene lost 3 bases, with 26 bases spanning the gap. Germline assignment: CDR1 MDHEN and CDR2 SYDVKM. In nucleotides, the CDR3 is TGTGCCAGCAGTCCGCCCGGGACTCCCCCCGAATGGAACTACGAGCAGTACTTC. Translated: CASSPPGTPPEWNYEQYF.

This clonotype was picked up many times. This chain uses TRBV18 with TRBJ2-1; D not certain. Germline CDR1 and CDR2: KGHSH and LQKENI. This CDR3 spans 13 amino acids. V shed 2 bases and J shed 4 bases, with 6 bases lying between them. In nucleotides, the CDR3 is TGTGCCAGCTCACCAGAAACGTACAATGAGCAGTTCTTC. It translates to CASSPETYNEQFF.

The genes are TRBV29-1 and TRBJ1-1; no definite D call. The CDR3 covers 13 residues. Trimming stripped 5 bases from V and 7 bases from J, with 17 bases between. Germline V gene lookup returns CDR1 SQVTM and CDR2 ANQGSEA. The CDR3 is CSVLRLSLSEAFF. DNA for the CDR3: TGCAGCGTTTTGAGGCTTAGCTTAAGTGAAGCTTTCTTT.

The genes are TRBV5-1 and TRBJ2-5; 9 bases align to TRBD1. Germline trimming cut 4 bases from V and 1 base from J; bases unmatched to any gene: 8. CDR1 is SGHRS and CDR2 is YFSETQ in the germline V gene. The CDR3 consists of 16 residues. The CDR3 is CASSIPTGGSQETQYF. In DNA, the CDR3 is TGCGCCAGCAGCATCCCGACAGGGGGGAGCCAAGAGACCCAGTACTTC.

There are many counts of this clonotype. The chain has TRBV7-2 and TRBJ2-3; 7 nucleotides match TRBD2. J was trimmed by 5 bases and V by 1 base; bases with no gene match: 6. The CDR3 has 15 residues. Germline V gene sequence: CDR1 SGHTA, CDR2 FQGNSA. The CDR3 sequence is CASSLGVSGGDTQYF. The CDR3 nucleotides read TGTGCCAGCAGCTTAGGGGTTTCGGGAGGAGATACGCAGTATTTT.

The chain carries TRBV20-1 and TRBJ2-2, with a weak D call TRBD1 (6 bases). Germline values: CDR1 DFQATT, CDR2 SNEGSKA (reference sequence). V shed 2 bases and J shed 9 bases, with 10 bases lying between them. The CDR3 length is 12 residues. The CDR3 reads CSARTQGWELFF. In DNA, the CDR3 is TGCAGTGCTAGAACACAGGGTTGGGAGCTGTTTTTT.

This clonotype appeared many times. The CDR3 DNA reads as TGTGCCAGCAGCCCTGACAGGGCCTATGGCTACACCTTC. Translating it yields CASSPDRAYGYTF. V and J are TRBV7-9 and TRBJ1-2; 7 bases map to TRBD1. This CDR3 has 13 amino acids. V dropped 5 bases and J dropped 4; count of bases not matched to a gene: 4. Germline CDR1 SEHNR, CDR2 FQNEAQ (reference sequence).

This clonotype was picked up many times. The genes are TRBV7-8 and TRBJ2-4, with 12 bases lining up with TRBD2. Per germline, CDR1 SGHVS and CDR2 FQNEAQ. J was trimmed by 8 bases and V by 5 bases; bases with no gene match: 19. The CDR3 runs 19 residues. This CDR3 reads CASSPIIWTSGVRTDIQYF. The CDR3 region has the DNA TGTGCCAGCAGCCCTATCATCTGGACTAGCGGGGTTAGGACGGACATTCAGTACTTC.

In this sample, this clonotype turned up many times. The V call is TRBV29-1, the J call TRBJ1-1, with unresolved D. V was shortened by 6 bases and J by 4 bases, with 12 bases between the two germline ends. Germline loops: CDR1 SQVTM, CDR2 ANQGSEA. The CDR3 runs to 12 residues. CDR3 region: CSVSWRATEAFF. The CDR3 nucleotides read TGCAGCGTCTCCTGGAGGGCCACTGAAGCTTTCTTT.

This clonotype was detected many times. The chain couples TRBV28 to TRBJ1-5; perhaps TRBD1 as D (5 bases). From germline, CDR1 is MDHEN and CDR2 SYDVKM. V lost 6 bases and J lost 5, with 23 bases in between. The CDR3 is made up of 17 amino acids. This CDR3 is CASRTLGAWAVHQPQHF. The CDR3 DNA reads TGTGCCAGCAGAACCCTCGGGGCCTGGGCGGTTCATCAGCCCCAGCATTTT.